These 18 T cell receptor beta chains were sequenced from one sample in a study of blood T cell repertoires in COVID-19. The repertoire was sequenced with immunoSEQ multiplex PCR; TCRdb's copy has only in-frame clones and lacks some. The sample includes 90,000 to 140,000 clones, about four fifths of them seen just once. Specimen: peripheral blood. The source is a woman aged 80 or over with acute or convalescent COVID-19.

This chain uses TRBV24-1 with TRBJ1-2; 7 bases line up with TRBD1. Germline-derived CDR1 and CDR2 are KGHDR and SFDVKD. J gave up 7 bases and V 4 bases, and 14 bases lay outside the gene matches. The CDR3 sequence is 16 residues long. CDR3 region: CATSDSRTGQAIGYTF. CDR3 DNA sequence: TGTGCCACCAGTGACTCTAGGACAGGACAAGCTATTGGCTACACCTTC.

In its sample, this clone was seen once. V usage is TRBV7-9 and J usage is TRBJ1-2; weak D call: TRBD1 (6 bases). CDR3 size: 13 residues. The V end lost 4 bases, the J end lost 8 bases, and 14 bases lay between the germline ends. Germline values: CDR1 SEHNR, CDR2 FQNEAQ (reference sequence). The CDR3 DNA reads TGTGCCAGCAGCTCGGGACAATTCGGGGGCTACACCTTC. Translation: CASSSGQFGGYTF.

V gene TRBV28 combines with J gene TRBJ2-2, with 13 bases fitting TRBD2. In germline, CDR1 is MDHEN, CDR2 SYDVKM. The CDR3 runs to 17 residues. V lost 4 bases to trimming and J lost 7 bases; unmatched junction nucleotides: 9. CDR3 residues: CASSSRTSGRVIGELFF. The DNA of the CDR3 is TGTGCCAGCAGTTCCCGGACTAGCGGGAGAGTGATCGGGGAGCTGTTTTTT.

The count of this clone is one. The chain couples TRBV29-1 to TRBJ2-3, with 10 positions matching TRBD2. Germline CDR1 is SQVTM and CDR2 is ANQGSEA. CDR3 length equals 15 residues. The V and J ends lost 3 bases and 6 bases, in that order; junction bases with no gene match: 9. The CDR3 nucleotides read TGCAGCGTTGAGAAGCTAGCGGGAGATAGGGATACGCAGTATTTT. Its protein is CSVEKLAGDRDTQYF.

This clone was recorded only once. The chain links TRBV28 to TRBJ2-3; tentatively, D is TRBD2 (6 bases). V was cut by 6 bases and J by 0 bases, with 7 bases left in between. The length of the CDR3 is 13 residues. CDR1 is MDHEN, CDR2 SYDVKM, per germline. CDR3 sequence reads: CASRAGSTDTQYF. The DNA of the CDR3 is TGTGCCAGCAGGGCGGGGAGCACAGATACGCAGTATTTT. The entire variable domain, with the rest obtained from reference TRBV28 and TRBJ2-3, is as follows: DVKVTQSSRYLVKRTGEKVFLECVQDMDHENMFWYRQDPGLGLRLIYFSYDVKMKEKGDIPEGYSVSREKKERFSLILESASTNQTSMYLCASRAGSTDTQYFGPGTRLTVL.

CDR3 DNA: TGTGCCAGCAGCTCCACTTACAGTTCTACGAACACCGGGGAGCTGTTTTTT. Translating it yields CASSSTYSSTNTGELFF. This chain uses TRBV7-2 with TRBJ2-2; no clear D. The V end was cut by 4 bases, the J end by 0 bases, with 15 bases between. This CDR3 contains 17 residues. Germline V gene data show CDR1 as SGHTA and CDR2 as FQGNSA. Full variable domain (outside the CDR3, taken from reference TRBV7-2 and TRBJ2-2): GAGVSQSPSNKVTEKGKDVELRCDPISGHTALYWYRQSLGQGLEFLIYFQGNSAPDKSGLPSDRFSAERTGGSVSTLTIQRTQQEDSAVYLCASSSTYSSTNTGELFFGEGSRLTVL.

Here the CDR3 DNA reads TGTGCCAGCAGCGGACGGGACAGTGCGCAGCATTTT. This gives the protein CASSGRDSAQHF. The rearrangement uses TRBV9 and TRBJ1-5; 7 positions agree with TRBD1. This CDR3 contains 12 residues. After removal of 3 bases from V and 13 bases from J, the junction contained 7 bases not matched to a gene. The germline gives CDR1 SGDLS, CDR2 YYNGEE.

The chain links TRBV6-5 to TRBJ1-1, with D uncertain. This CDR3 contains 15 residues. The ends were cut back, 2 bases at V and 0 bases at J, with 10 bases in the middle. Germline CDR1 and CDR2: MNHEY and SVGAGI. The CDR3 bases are TGTGCCAGCAGTTACGGTGTGAACTTGAACACTGAAGCTTTCTTT. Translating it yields CASSYGVNLNTEAFF.

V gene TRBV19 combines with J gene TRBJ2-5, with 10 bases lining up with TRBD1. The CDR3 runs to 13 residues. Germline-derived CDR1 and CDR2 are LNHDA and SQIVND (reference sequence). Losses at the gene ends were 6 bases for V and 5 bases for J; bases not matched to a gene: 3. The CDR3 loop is CASSRDRGETQYF. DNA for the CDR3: TGTGCCAGTAGCCGGGACAGGGGTGAGACCCAGTACTTC.

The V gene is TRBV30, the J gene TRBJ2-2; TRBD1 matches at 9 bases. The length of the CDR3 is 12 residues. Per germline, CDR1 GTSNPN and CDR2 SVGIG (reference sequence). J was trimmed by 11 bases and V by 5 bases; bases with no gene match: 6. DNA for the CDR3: TGTGCCTGGGGGACAGGGAACGGTGAGCTGTTTTTT. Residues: CAWGTGNGELFF.

The CDR3, as DNA: TGTGCTAGTGGTTTAGGACTAGCGGGAGTTTCGCCCTCCTACGAGCAGTACTTC. Encoded protein: CASGLGLAGVSPSYEQYF. The chain recombines TRBV12-5 with TRBJ2-7, with 13 bases lining up with TRBD2. V gave up 3 bases and J gave up 0 bases; unmatched junction bases: 8. Germline V lookup: CDR1 LGHNT, CDR2 FRNRAP. This CDR3 has 18 amino acids.

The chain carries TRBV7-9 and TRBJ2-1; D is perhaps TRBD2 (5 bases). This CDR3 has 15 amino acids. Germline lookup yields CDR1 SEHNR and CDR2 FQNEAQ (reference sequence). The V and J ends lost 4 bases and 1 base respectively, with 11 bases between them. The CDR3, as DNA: TGTGCCAGCAGCTCCGCCGGGATGTCCTACAATGAGCAGTTCTTC. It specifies CASSSAGMSYNEQFF.

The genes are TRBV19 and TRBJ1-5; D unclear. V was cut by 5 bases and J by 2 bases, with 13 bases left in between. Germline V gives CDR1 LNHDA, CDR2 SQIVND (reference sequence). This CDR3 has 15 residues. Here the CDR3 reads CASSRDNLGNQPQHF. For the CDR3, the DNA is TGTGCCAGTAGTCGAGATAACTTGGGCAATCAGCCCCAGCATTTT. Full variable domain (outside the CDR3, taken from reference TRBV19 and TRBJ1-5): DGGITQSPKYLFRKEGQNVTLSCEQNLNHDAMYWYRQDPGQGLRLIYYSQIVNDFQKGDIAEGYSVSREKKESFPLTVTSAQKNPTAFYLCASSRDNLGNQPQHFGDGTRLSIL.

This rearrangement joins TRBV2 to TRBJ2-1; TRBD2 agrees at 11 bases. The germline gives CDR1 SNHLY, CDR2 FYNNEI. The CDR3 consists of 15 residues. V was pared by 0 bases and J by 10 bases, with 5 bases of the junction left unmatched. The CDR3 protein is CASSEALRLAGEQFF. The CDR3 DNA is TGTGCCAGCAGTGAAGCGCTTCGACTAGCGGGAGAGCAGTTCTTC. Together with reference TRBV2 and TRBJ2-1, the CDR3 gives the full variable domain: EPEVTQTPSHQVTQMGQEVILRCVPISNHLYFYWYRQILGQKVEFLVSFYNNEISEKSEIFDDQFSVERPDGSNFTLKIRSTKLEDSAMYFCASSEALRLAGEQFFGPGTRLTVL.

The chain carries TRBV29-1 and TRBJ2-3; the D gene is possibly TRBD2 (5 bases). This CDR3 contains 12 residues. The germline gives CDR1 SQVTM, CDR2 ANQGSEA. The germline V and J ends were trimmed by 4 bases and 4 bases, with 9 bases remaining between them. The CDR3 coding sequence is TGCAGCGTTGGGAGCGGAGCAGATACGCAGTATTTT. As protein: CSVGSGADTQYF.

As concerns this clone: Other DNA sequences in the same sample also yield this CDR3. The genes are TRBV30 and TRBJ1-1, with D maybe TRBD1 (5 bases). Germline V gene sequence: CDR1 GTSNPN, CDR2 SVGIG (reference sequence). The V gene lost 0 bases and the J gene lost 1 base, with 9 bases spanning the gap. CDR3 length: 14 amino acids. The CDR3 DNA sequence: TGTGCCTGGAGTGTGGGGGGATCGAACACTGAAGCTTTCTTT. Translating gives CAWSVGGSNTEAFF.

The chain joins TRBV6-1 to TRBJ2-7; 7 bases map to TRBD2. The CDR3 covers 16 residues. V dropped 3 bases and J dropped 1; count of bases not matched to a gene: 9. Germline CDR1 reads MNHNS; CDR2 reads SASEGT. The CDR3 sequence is CASSDPTRGGSYEQYF. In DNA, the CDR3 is TGTGCCAGCAGTGACCCTACTCGCGGGGGTTCCTACGAGCAGTACTTC.

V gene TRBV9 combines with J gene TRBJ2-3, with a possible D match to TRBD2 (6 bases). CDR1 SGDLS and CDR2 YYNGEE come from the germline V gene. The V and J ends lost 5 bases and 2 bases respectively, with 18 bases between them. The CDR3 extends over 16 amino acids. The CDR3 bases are TGTGCCAGCAGGAGGGGCTGGGGGGATTCCACAGATACGCAGTATTTT. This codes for CASRRGWGDSTDTQYF.